This is a list of T cell receptor beta chains from one sample in a study of blood T cell repertoires in COVID-19. Clones were sequenced by immunoSEQ multiplex PCR, and TCRdb holds only the in-frame ones, with some missing. Of 70,000 to 95,000 clones listed, more than 70% are singletons. Sequenced input: peripheral blood. The receptor set was obtained from an elderly woman with active COVID-19. Both conserved end residues are part of each CDR3. A D gene is named only where the DNA matches it firmly. Rows give clone size only sometimes, using once, few, many, or a class for an expanded clone.

d_call j_call clone_size v_call cdr3_nt cdr3_aa
NA TRBJ1-1 NA TRBV15 TGTGCCACCAGCAGAGATCGCGGGATTATCACTGAAGCTTTCTTT CATSRDRGIITEAFF
TRBD2 TRBJ2-3 NA TRBV28 TGTGCCAGCACCGAATCGGGAGGGCCACCAGATACGCAGTATTTT CASTESGGPPDTQYF
NA TRBJ1-4 few TRBV2 TGTGCCAGCAGACTTGAGGGCTTAGAATACGAAAAACTGTTTTTT CASRLEGLEYEKLFF
NA TRBJ2-2 NA TRBV9 TGTGCCAGCAGCCAAACCGGGGAGCTGTTTTTT CASSQTGELFF
NA TRBJ2-5 NA TRBV6-1 TGTGCCAGCAGTGAAGGCGGGGGCCCCCAAGAGACCCAGTACTTC CASSEGGGPQETQYF
NA TRBJ2-3 NA TRBV6-6 TGTGCCAGCAGTTCCCGGGGATACACAGATACGCAGTATTTT CASSSRGYTDTQYF
TRBD2 TRBJ2-1 NA TRBV28 TGTGCCAGCAGTTCCACAGCGGGAGGTAGGTTCTTC CASSSTAGGRFF
NA TRBJ2-2 once TRBV6-7 TGTGCCAGCAGTTACGGTATTCGGACAACGAACACCGGGGAGCTGTTTTTT CASSYGIRTTNTGELFF
NA TRBJ1-1 NA TRBV18 TGTGCCAGCTCTCCCCTGGAGCAGTCCCAAGCTTTCTTT CASSPLEQSQAFF
NA TRBJ2-1 NA TRBV9 TGTGCCAGCAGCACCCATTTCCGGGACTACAATGAGCAGTTCTTC CASSTHFRDYNEQFF
TRBD2 TRBJ2-3 NA TRBV7-2 TGTGCCAGCAGCTTACAAGCGGGAGCCACAGATACGCAGTATTTT CASSLQAGATDTQYF
NA TRBJ2-7 few TRBV7-3 TGTGCCAGCAGCTTAAGCGCAGGCTACGAGCAGTACTTC CASSLSAGYEQYF
NA TRBJ1-2 NA TRBV25-1 TGTGCCAGCAGTCAGTCGAGAGGGGGCTACACCTTC CASSQSRGGYTF
NA TRBJ2-7 NA TRBV5-1 TGCGCCAGCAGCTTGACAGAACAGGGCCGCGAGCAGTACTTC CASSLTEQGREQYF
NA TRBJ2-7 NA TRBV21-1 TGTGCCAGCAGCAAACGAAAGCAGAGGACTGACGAGCAGTACTTC CASSKRKQRTDEQYF
TRBD2 TRBJ2-1 few TRBV7-3 TGTGCCAGCAGCTTAAAAGCGGGATTGGAGCAGTTCTTC CASSLKAGLEQFF
NA TRBJ2-5 NA TRBV12-3/TRBV12-4 TGTGCCAGCAGTCCCCAGGAGACCCAGTACTTC CASSPQETQYF